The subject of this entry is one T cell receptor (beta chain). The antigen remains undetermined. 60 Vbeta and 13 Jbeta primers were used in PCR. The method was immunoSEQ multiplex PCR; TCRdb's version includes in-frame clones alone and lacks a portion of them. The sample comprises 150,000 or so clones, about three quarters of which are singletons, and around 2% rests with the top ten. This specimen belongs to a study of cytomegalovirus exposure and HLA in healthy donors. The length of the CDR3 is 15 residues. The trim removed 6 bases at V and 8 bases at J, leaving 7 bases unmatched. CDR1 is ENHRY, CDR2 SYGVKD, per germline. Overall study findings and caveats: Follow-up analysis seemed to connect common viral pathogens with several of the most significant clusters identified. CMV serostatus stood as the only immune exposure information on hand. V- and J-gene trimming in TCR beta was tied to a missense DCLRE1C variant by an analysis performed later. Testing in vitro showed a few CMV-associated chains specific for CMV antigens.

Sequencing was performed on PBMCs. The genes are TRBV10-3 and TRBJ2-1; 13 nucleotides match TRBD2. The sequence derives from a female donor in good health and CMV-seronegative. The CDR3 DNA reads TGTGCCATCAGCGGGACTAGCGGGGCCGGTGATGAGCAGTTCTTC. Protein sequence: CAISGTSGAGDEQFF.